The 20 T cell receptor beta chains below were found in one sample sequenced in a study of technical replicates of blood from a few donors. Libraries were prepared by immunoSEQ multiplex PCR; TCRdb keeps only in-frame clonotypes and omits some of them. This sample carries about 80,000 clones, about 97% of them seen once, and the ten largest clones take over 0.15%. The sample consisted of T cells isolated from PBMCs. The origin of the receptors is a human donor in good health.

The V call is TRBV5-4, the J call TRBJ1-1; the D gene is possibly TRBD1 (6 bases). The CDR3 consists of 15 residues. Germline CDR1 reads SGHNT; CDR2 reads YYREEE (reference sequence). V was pared by 3 bases and J by 8 bases, with 20 bases between. DNA of the CDR3: TGTGCCAGCAGCTCACCGGGACAAATCGGAATGGAAGCTTTCTTT. It is translated as CASSSPGQIGMEAFF.

This sequence joins TRBV5-4 and TRBJ2-2, with 7 nucleotides matching TRBD2. The CDR3 runs 16 residues. J was trimmed by 1 base and V by 4 bases; bases with no gene match: 7. The germline V gene encodes CDR1 SGHNT and CDR2 YYREEE (reference sequence). CDR3 DNA: TGTGCCAGCAGCCTCTATGGGGGGGAGAACACCGGGGAGCTGTTTTTT. Translation: CASSLYGGENTGELFF.

V is TRBV5-4 and J is TRBJ2-7; 8 positions agree with TRBD1. The J segment lost 3 bases and the V segment lost 0 bases, leaving 5 bases of the junction unmatched. The germline CDR1 and CDR2 sequences are SGHNT and YYREEE (reference sequence). The CDR3 consists of 15 residues. The CDR3 nucleotides read TGTGCCAGCAGCTTGGCGGGGACAGGTGGCTACGAGCAGTACTTC. This gives the protein CASSLAGTGGYEQYF. Combining the CDR3 with reference TRBV5-4 and TRBJ2-7 gives the whole variable domain ETGVTQSPTHLIKTRGQQVTLRCSSQSGHNTVSWYQQALGQGPQFIFQYYREEENGRGNFPPRFSGLQFPNYSSELNVNALELDDSALYLCASSLAGTGGYEQYFGPGTRLTVT.

The chain combines TRBV28 with TRBJ1-2; 7 positions match TRBD1. The CDR3 is 16 residues long. Unmatched junction bases numbered 11, after V lost 1 base and J lost 6 bases. Germline CDR1 reads MDHEN; CDR2 reads SYDVKM. CDR3 in amino acids: CASSLSDRTGTHGYTF. For the CDR3, the DNA is TGTGCCAGCAGTTTATCCGACCGGACAGGCACTCATGGCTACACCTTC.

The CDR3, as DNA: TGTGCCAGCAGAGGGGAAGGTAACACTGAAGCTTTCTTT. The encoded protein is CASRGEGNTEAFF. V usage is TRBV5-4 and J usage is TRBJ1-1, with D tentatively TRBD1 (5 bases). This CDR3 has 13 residues. V was pared by 5 bases and J by 2 bases, with 10 bases between. Germline loops: CDR1 SGHNT, CDR2 YYREEE (reference sequence).

The rearrangement joins TRBV10-2 to TRBJ2-3, with 9 nucleotides matching TRBD1. Losses at the gene ends were 6 bases for V and 5 bases for J; bases not matched to a gene: 9. The CDR3 is 15 amino acids. Germline V gene lookup returns CDR1 WSHSY and CDR2 SAAADI. The CDR3 coding sequence is TGCGCCAGCAGAAGTCACGGACAGGGGAAAGATACGCAGTATTTT. This codes for CASRSHGQGKDTQYF.

The chain employs TRBV15 and TRBJ1-2, with 9 bases aligning to TRBD1. The CDR3 is 16 amino acids. Germline V gene data show CDR1 as LNHNV and CDR2 as YYDKDF (reference sequence). Trimming at V came to 3 bases and at J to 4 bases, leaving 9 bases not matched to a gene. Written as DNA, the CDR3 is TGTGCCACCAGCAGGAAAACCGGGACAGGGCGCTATGGCTACACCTTC. Translation gives CATSRKTGTGRYGYTF.

The J gene is TRBJ1-2, the V gene TRBV6-5; maybe TRBD1 (5 bases). The CDR3 is 16 residues long. Trimming removed 2 bases from V and 5 bases from J, with 18 bases in between. Per the germline V gene, CDR1 is MNHEY and CDR2 is SVGAGI. CDR3 nucleotides: TGTGCCAGCAGTTACCGACCGACAGTCAGGAATTATGGCTACACCTTC. It translates to CASSYRPTVRNYGYTF.

The chain joins TRBV29-1 to TRBJ1-2, with D unclear. Germline values: CDR1 SQVTM, CDR2 ANQGSEA. The CDR3 runs 13 residues. V shed 6 bases and J shed 0 bases, with 11 bases lying between them. The CDR3 nucleotides read TGCAGCGTGGAGAATACATCTAACTATGGCTACACCTTC. Amino acids: CSVENTSNYGYTF.

The chain is built from TRBV6-6 and TRBJ2-5; D may be TRBD2 (5 bases). V lost 6 bases to trimming and J lost 5 bases, with 10 bases between them. The CDR3 has 12 amino acids. Germline values: CDR1 MNHNY, CDR2 SVGAGI (reference sequence). The CDR3 DNA sequence: TGTGCCAGCAGACCCGGCGGGGAGACCCAGTACTTC. Its protein is CASRPGGETQYF.

This clone was seen only once. The CDR3 is CVNTGDQETQYF. The CDR3 DNA reads as TGTGTGAACACAGGCGACCAAGAGACCCAGTACTTC. The J gene is TRBJ2-5, the V gene TRBV2, with TRBD1 as a possible D gene (5 bases). The CDR3 is 12 amino acids. Germline CDR1 and CDR2: SNHLY and FYNNEI. Looking up the rest from reference TRBV2 and TRBJ2-5 gives the full variable domain: EPEVTQTPSHQVTQMGQEVILRCVPISNHLYFYWYRQILGQKVEFLVSFYNNEISEKSEIFDDQFSVERPDGSNFTLKIRSTKLEDSAMYFCVNTGDQETQYFGPGTRLLVL.

The chain links TRBV19 to TRBJ1-1; a possible D gene is TRBD1 (6 bases). V gave up 6 bases and J gave up 12 bases, with 20 bases separating them. Germline V gives CDR1 LNHDA, CDR2 SQIVND (reference sequence). The CDR3 has 13 amino acids. The CDR3 nucleotides read TGTGCCAGTAGATCGGACCTCAGGACAGTGACTTTCTTT. This sequence encodes CASRSDLRTVTFF.

This sequence joins TRBV14 and TRBJ1-6; 10 bases are shared with TRBD1. Per the germline V gene, CDR1 is SGHDN and CDR2 is FVKESK. The V and J ends lost 4 bases and 7 bases, in that order; junction bases with no gene match: 1. There are 14 residues in the CDR3. CDR3 DNA sequence: TGTGCCAGCAGCCTGACAGGGGGCAATTCACCCCTCCACTTT. Its translation: CASSLTGGNSPLHF.

The chain recombines TRBV7-2 with TRBJ2-7, with D maybe TRBD2 (6 bases). The CDR3 sequence is 15 residues long. CDR1 is SGHTA, CDR2 FQGNSA, per germline. With 3 bases removed from V and 1 base from J, the gap between germline ends came to 13 bases. Written as DNA, the CDR3 is TGTGCCAGCAGCTTCAGGGCAGGGACTTCCTACGAGCAGTACTTC. Translation gives CASSFRAGTSYEQYF.

This rearrangement joins TRBV4-1 to TRBJ2-3; tentatively, D is TRBD1 (6 bases). Germline V gives CDR1 MGHRA, CDR2 YSYEKL. Between the trimmed V and J ends, which lost 4 bases and 3 bases, there was a span of 23 bases. This CDR3 is 18 amino acids long. In DNA, the CDR3 is TGCGCCAGCAGCCCCCGCCAACATACGCAGGGGAGAACAGATACGCAGTATTTT. Protein product: CASSPRQHTQGRTDTQYF.

The chain recombines TRBV27 with TRBJ2-7; no clear D gene. CDR3 length: 12 residues. The V and J ends lost 7 bases and 5 bases respectively, with 12 bases between them. CDR1 is MNHEY, CDR2 SMNVEV, per germline (reference sequence). DNA of the CDR3: TGTGCCAGCACCAACGGGTTCGACGAGCAGTACTTC. This sequence encodes CASTNGFDEQYF.

The chain recombines TRBV7-9 with TRBJ2-5; no clear D. The V end lost 1 base, the J end lost 2 bases, and 8 bases lay between the germline ends. Germline loops: CDR1 SEHNR, CDR2 FQNEAQ (reference sequence). This CDR3 spans 14 amino acids. CDR3 sequence: CASSLDVQQETQYF. CDR3 bases: TGTGCCAGCAGCTTAGACGTACAGCAAGAGACCCAGTACTTC.

This rearrangement joins TRBV10-3 to TRBJ1-4, with TRBD1 matching over 8 bases. With V trimmed by 0 bases and J by 3 bases, 3 bases remained unmatched. Germline V gene sequence: CDR1 ENHRY, CDR2 SYGVKD. The CDR3 runs to 16 residues. Here the CDR3 DNA reads TGTGCCATCAGTGAGTCGCGGGACAGGTCTAATGAAAAACTGTTTTTT. Translated: CAISESRDRSNEKLFF.

The rearrangement links TRBV10-1 to TRBJ1-4; D gene ambiguous. Trimming cost V 0 bases and J 11 bases, with 7 bases left between them. Germline CDR1 is WNHNN and CDR2 is SYGVQD (reference sequence). This CDR3 comprises 12 residues. CDR3 protein: CASSESSAKLFF. The CDR3 DNA sequence: TGCGCCAGCAGTGAGTCCAGCGCCAAACTGTTTTTT.

In this sample, this clone turned up once. This sequence joins TRBV4-1 and TRBJ1-5; a weak D match, TRBD1 (6 bases). Trimming pared 0 bases from V and 0 bases from J, leaving 15 bases between. Germline V gene data show CDR1 as MGHRA and CDR2 as YSYEKL. CDR3 length equals 18 residues. DNA for the CDR3: TGCGCCAGCAGCCAAGAGGCAGCAGGGGTCGGTAGCAATCAGCCCCAGCATTTT. It codes for CASSQEAAGVGSNQPQHF.